The present TCR beta chain was sequenced within a study of blood T cell repertoires in COVID-19. Study at large: Acute and convalescent COVID-19 samples came from the United States, Italy and Spain. Sample material is recorded as cDNA or gDNA derived from T cells, B-cell-depleted T cells, or PBMCs.

In the original analysis: Estimation of nucleated cell counts was performed using reference gene primer amplification. The protocol was immunoSEQ multiplex PCR, while the TCRdb copy is restricted to in-frame clones and leaves out a portion. From that table come the V and J calls and clone size; the DNA was used to work out D and trimming. The sample records 250,000 to 350,000 clones, about nine tenths being singletons. V trimming: 6 bases; J trimming: 5 bases; junction bases outside the gene matches: 9. In germline, CDR1 is MGHDK, CDR2 SYGVNS. This CDR3 region has 15 residues. The clonotype was recovered from a woman in her 50s who had recovered from COVID-19. Source material: peripheral blood. The rearrangement uses TRBV25-1 and TRBJ2-5; 10 bases are shared with TRBD2. In nucleotides, the CDR3 is TGTGCCAGCAGCAGATCTAGCGGGGGCGTGGAGACCCAGTACTTC. It yields the protein CASSRSSGGVETQYF.